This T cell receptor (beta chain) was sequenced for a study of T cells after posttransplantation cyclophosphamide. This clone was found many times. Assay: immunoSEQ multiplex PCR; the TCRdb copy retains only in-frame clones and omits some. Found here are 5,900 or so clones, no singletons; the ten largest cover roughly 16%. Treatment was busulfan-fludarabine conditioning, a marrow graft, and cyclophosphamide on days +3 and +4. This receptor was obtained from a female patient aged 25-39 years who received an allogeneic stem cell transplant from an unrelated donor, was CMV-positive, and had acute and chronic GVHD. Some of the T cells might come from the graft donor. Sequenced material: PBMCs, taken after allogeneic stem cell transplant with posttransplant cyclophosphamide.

The DNA for the CDR3 is TGTGCCAGCTCACCTCTAGCGGGAGTCGACAATGAGCAGTTCTTC. It is translated as CASSPLAGVDNEQFF. The chain links TRBV18 to TRBJ2-1, with 10 bases that match TRBD2. Germline lookup yields CDR1 KGHSH and CDR2 LQKENI. The CDR3 is 15 amino acids. J lost 5 bases, V lost 3 bases, and 4 bases had no gene match. Together with reference TRBV18 and TRBJ2-1, the CDR3 gives the full variable domain: NAGVMQNPRHLVRRRGQEARLRCSPMKGHSHVYWYRQLPEEGLKFMVYLQKENIIDESGMPKERFSAEFPKEGPSILRIQQVVRGDSAAYFCASSPLAGVDNEQFFGPGTRLTVL.